This entry lists 6 T cell receptor beta chains sequenced from one sample in a study of blood T cell repertoires in COVID-19. Assay: immunoSEQ multiplex PCR; the TCRdb copy retains only in-frame clones and omits some. The sample holds over 200,000 clones; over 75% are singletons and the top ten take 0.7%. Material: peripheral blood. The receptors derive from a human donor in a cohort sampled during active COVID-19.

CDR3: CASSQDLGLPYEQYF. In DNA, the CDR3 is TGCGCCAGCAGCCAAGATCTCGGGTTACCCTACGAGCAGTACTTC. The chain recombines TRBV4-1 with TRBJ2-7; D unresolved. Trimming took 0 bases from V and 2 from J, leaving 11 bases between them. The germline CDR1 and CDR2 sequences are MGHRA and YSYEKL. The CDR3 is 15 residues long.

The chain employs TRBV7-2 and TRBJ2-1, with TRBD1 matching 7 bases. V shed 5 bases, J shed 4 bases, and the junction held 11 bases outside the gene matches. The CDR3 length is 16 residues. CDR1 and CDR2 (germline): SGHTA, FQGNSA. Here the CDR3 DNA reads TGTGCCAGCAGCCAATGGGGACAGTCCACATACAATGAGCAGTTCTTC. It translates to CASSQWGQSTYNEQFF.

The J gene is TRBJ1-6, the V gene TRBV4-3; D is possibly TRBD1 (6 bases). V was clipped by 4 bases and J by 0 bases, with 13 bases between them. Germline lookup yields CDR1 LGHNA and CDR2 YSLEER. This CDR3 has 17 residues. CDR3 amino acids: CASSLSQGSSYNSPLHF. The CDR3 DNA reads TGCGCCAGCAGCCTCTCACAGGGAAGCTCCTATAATTCACCCCTCCACTTT.

The rearrangement links TRBV19 to TRBJ1-5, with 8 positions matching TRBD1. The CDR3 totals 15 residues. Germline CDR1 LNHDA, CDR2 SQIVND (reference sequence). Unmatched junction bases numbered 8, after V lost 3 bases and J lost 7 bases. Written as DNA, the CDR3 is TGTGCCAGTAGTATGGGGCAGGGGGCCTGGCAGCCCCAGCATTTT. Protein product: CASSMGQGAWQPQHF.

V is TRBV30 and J is TRBJ1-1, with a possible D match to TRBD1 (5 bases). Germline loops: CDR1 GTSNPN, CDR2 SVGIG (reference sequence). The CDR3 has 15 amino acids. With 1 base removed from V and 2 bases from J, the gap between germline ends came to 14 bases. The CDR3 bases are TGTGCCTGGAGTGACTTAAGACAGATAAACACTGAAGCTTTCTTT. Protein product: CAWSDLRQINTEAFF.

The chain recombines TRBV24-1 with TRBJ2-1; D is possibly TRBD1 (5 bases). The CDR3 has 16 residues. Germline-derived CDR1 and CDR2 are KGHDR and SFDVKD. The V end lost 4 bases, the J end lost 5 bases, and 17 bases lay between the germline ends. CDR3: CATSDPTALGNNEQFF. DNA of the CDR3: TGTGCCACCAGTGACCCGACAGCTCTGGGCAACAATGAGCAGTTCTTC.